The 16 T cell receptor beta chains reported below all come from one sample, sequenced in a study of Ad26.COV2.S vaccination and SARS-CoV-2 variants (dated by TCRdb to the early 2020s). Per the publication, the treatment or condition label means: over 15 received Ad26.COV2.S at low or high dose, single or two shots; several received placebo; per-sample allocation not given. For vaccine and placebo recipients, repertoires were sequenced using samples collected on day 63 after the first injection. Libraries were made using the immunoSEQ multiplex PCR assay. The table comes from immuneACCESS by way of TCRdb, which keeps in-frame sequences with V and J called. Part of the clones is missing from these tables; in studies checked, under half for an unresolved V gene and the rest for unknown reasons. Within this sample are about half a million clones, with approximately 90% of them counted one time only. The ten top clones hold 1.5% to 2% of the sample.

The starting material was peripheral blood, obtained in a trial of Ad26.COV2.S vaccine versus placebo. The receptor source for this set is a person between 18 and 59 years old who received the Ad26.COV2.S COVID-19 vaccine or a placebo.

The rearrangement uses TRBV11-2 and TRBJ2-3; no reliable D call. V lost 1 base to trimming and J lost 5 bases, with 7 bases between them. This CDR3 is built from 13 residues. Germline CDR1 and CDR2: SGHAT and FQNNGV. The CDR3 sequence is CASSLVRLDTQYF. The CDR3, as DNA: TGTGCCAGCAGCTTAGTCCGTCTAGATACGCAGTATTTT.

The CDR3 loop reads CAWSLAIGNQPQHF. CDR3 DNA sequence: TGTGCCTGGAGTCTCGCAATCGGTAATCAGCCCCAGCATTTT. V gene TRBV30 combines with J gene TRBJ1-5; D is undetermined. The CDR3 loop spans 14 amino acids. In germline, CDR1 is GTSNPN, CDR2 SVGIG (reference sequence). V was cut by 2 bases and J by 4 bases, with 12 bases left in between. Full variable domain (rest looked up from reference TRBV30 and TRBJ1-5): SQTIHQWPATLVQPVGSPLSLECTVEGTSNPNLYWYRQAAGRGLQLLFYSVGIGQISSEVPQNLSASRPQDRQFILSSKKLLLSDSGFYLCAWSLAIGNQPQHFGDGTRLSIL.

The V call is TRBV7-2, the J call TRBJ2-1; no definite D call. CDR3 length equals 14 residues. Per the germline V gene, CDR1 is SGHTA and CDR2 is FQGNSA. V dropped 1 base and J dropped 12 bases, with 16 bases sitting between them. As DNA, the CDR3 is TGTGCCAGCAGCTTAGTTCGCGGCATTGTCCTGCAGTTCTTC. Translated: CASSLVRGIVLQFF. Supplemented by reference TRBV7-2 and TRBJ2-1, the full variable domain reads GAGVSQSPSNKVTEKGKDVELRCDPISGHTALYWYRQSLGQGLEFLIYFQGNSAPDKSGLPSDRFSAERTGGSVSTLTIQRTQQEDSAVYLCASSLVRGIVLQFFGPGTRLTVL.

The chain recombines TRBV10-1 with TRBJ2-5; 9 bases map to TRBD2. J lost 5 bases, V lost 8 bases, and 15 bases had no gene match. Germline lookup yields CDR1 WNHNN and CDR2 SYGVQD (reference sequence). This CDR3 is 16 amino acids long. CDR3 DNA: TGCGCCAGCGACCCTCACCCGCGGGCGGGGGGGGAGACCCAGTACTTC. It translates to CASDPHPRAGGETQYF.

V is TRBV19 and J is TRBJ1-2; D may be TRBD1 (5 bases). V was clipped by 2 bases and J by 5 bases, with 15 bases between them. The CDR3 extends over 15 amino acids. CDR1 and CDR2 (germline): LNHDA, SQIVND (reference sequence). Here the CDR3 reads CASSIFVTAVYGYTF. Here the CDR3 DNA reads TGTGCCAGTAGTATATTTGTGACAGCTGTTTATGGCTACACCTTC.

The gene calls are TRBV6-5 and TRBJ2-1, with no clear D. Germline values: CDR1 MNHEY, CDR2 SVGAGI. The CDR3 runs to 13 residues. V was trimmed by 7 bases and J by 15 bases, leaving 22 bases between them. The CDR3 loop reads CASTQGWGSHRFF. The CDR3 nucleotides are TGTGCCAGCACCCAAGGGTGGGGATCCCATCGGTTCTTC.

This chain joins TRBV6-2 or TRBV6-3 and TRBJ1-2; 8 bases align to TRBD1. The V gene end was trimmed by 5 bases and the J gene end by 7 bases; junction bases not matched to a gene: 6. The CDR3 totals 13 residues. The germline V gene has CDR1 MNHEY and CDR2 SVGEGT. CDR3 loop: CASSQDRVRGYTF. The CDR3 DNA reads as TGTGCCAGCAGTCAGGACAGGGTTCGTGGCTACACCTTC.

The genes are TRBV30 and TRBJ2-6; D not resolved. The CDR3 contains 15 residues. V gave up 1 base and J gave up 0 bases, with 7 bases separating them. Germline assignment: CDR1 GTSNPN and CDR2 SVGIG (reference sequence). The CDR3 protein is CAWSGSGSGANVLTF. The CDR3 DNA follows: TGTGCCTGGAGTGGGTCCGGCTCTGGGGCCAACGTCCTGACTTTC.

The sample holds a few counts of this clone. The genes are TRBV7-8 and TRBJ2-2; 11 nucleotides agree with TRBD2. This CDR3 region has 17 residues. With V trimmed by 2 bases and J by 4 bases, 6 bases remained unmatched. Germline V gene sequence: CDR1 SGHVS, CDR2 FQNEAQ. The CDR3 sequence is CASSLFPGLAATGELFF. The CDR3 DNA is TGTGCCAGCAGCTTATTTCCGGGACTAGCGGCCACCGGGGAGCTGTTTTTT.

This sequence joins TRBV12-3 or TRBV12-4 and TRBJ1-2, with D unresolved. Trimming cost V 2 bases and J 5 bases, with 9 bases left between them. This CDR3 is 13 amino acids long. The CDR3 sequence: CASSLSPEYGYTF. The CDR3 DNA is TGTGCCAGCAGTTTATCCCCCGAGTATGGCTACACCTTC.

The chain uses TRBV24-1 and TRBJ2-5; 8 bases are shared with TRBD1. This CDR3 spans 18 amino acids. Germline CDR1 is KGHDR and CDR2 is SFDVKD. Trimming cost V 0 bases and J 5 bases; bases outside gene matches: 13. The CDR3 nucleotides are TGTGCCACCAGTGATTTGGGCGTCGGTCAGGGGGCCGGGGAGACCCAGTACTTC. Translation gives CATSDLGVGQGAGETQYF.

This chain connects TRBV13 to TRBJ2-2; D is undetermined. V lost 1 base, J lost 3 bases, and 0 bases lay in between. Germline V gene sequence: CDR1 PRHDT, CDR2 FYEKMQ (reference sequence). There are 12 residues in the CDR3. The CDR3 loop reads CASSLDTGELFF. The CDR3 DNA reads TGTGCCAGCAGCTTAGACACCGGGGAGCTGTTTTTT.

V gene TRBV4-3 combines with J gene TRBJ1-5; tentative D call: TRBD1 (5 bases). The CDR3 is 15 residues long. CDR1 and CDR2 (germline): LGHNA, YSLEER. V was cut by 2 bases and J by 1 base, with 9 bases left in between. Here the CDR3 DNA reads TGCGCCAGCAGCCAAATGAGGGGAAGCAATCAGCCCCAGCATTTT. Its translation: CASSQMRGSNQPQHF.

This rearrangement joins TRBV5-4 to TRBJ2-7; D may match TRBD1 or TRBD2 (5 bases each). V lost 5 bases, J lost 8 bases, and 14 bases lay in between. Germline CDR1 and CDR2: SGHNT and YYREEE (reference sequence). The CDR3 extends over 12 amino acids. The CDR3 is CASSHPGRQQYF. CDR3 sequence (DNA): TGTGCCAGCAGTCATCCGGGACGTCAGCAGTACTTC. The variable domain in full, completed from reference TRBV5-4 and TRBJ2-7, reads ETGVTQSPTHLIKTRGQQVTLRCSSQSGHNTVSWYQQALGQGPQFIFQYYREEENGRGNFPPRFSGLQFPNYSSELNVNALELDDSALYLCASSHPGRQQYFGPGTRLTVT.

This clone was seen a few times. Here the CDR3 reads CSAMIRTEQFF. DNA for the CDR3: TGCAGTGCCATGATACGGACTGAGCAGTTCTTC. The chain recombines TRBV20-1 with TRBJ2-1; unclear D gene. Germline loops: CDR1 DFQATT, CDR2 SNEGSKA (reference sequence). This CDR3 comprises 11 residues. Trimming took 6 bases from V and 9 from J, leaving 12 bases between them.

This rearrangement joins TRBV5-8 to TRBJ1-3; 7 bases fit TRBD1. The CDR3 is 16 residues long. CDR1 and CDR2 from the germline V gene are SGHTS and YDEGEE. V was pared by 1 base and J by 3 bases, with 7 bases of the junction left unmatched. The CDR3 region has the DNA TGTGCCAGCAGCTTGTGGAGGGGGCATAATGGAAACACCATATATTTT. Translated, it gives CASSLWRGHNGNTIYF.